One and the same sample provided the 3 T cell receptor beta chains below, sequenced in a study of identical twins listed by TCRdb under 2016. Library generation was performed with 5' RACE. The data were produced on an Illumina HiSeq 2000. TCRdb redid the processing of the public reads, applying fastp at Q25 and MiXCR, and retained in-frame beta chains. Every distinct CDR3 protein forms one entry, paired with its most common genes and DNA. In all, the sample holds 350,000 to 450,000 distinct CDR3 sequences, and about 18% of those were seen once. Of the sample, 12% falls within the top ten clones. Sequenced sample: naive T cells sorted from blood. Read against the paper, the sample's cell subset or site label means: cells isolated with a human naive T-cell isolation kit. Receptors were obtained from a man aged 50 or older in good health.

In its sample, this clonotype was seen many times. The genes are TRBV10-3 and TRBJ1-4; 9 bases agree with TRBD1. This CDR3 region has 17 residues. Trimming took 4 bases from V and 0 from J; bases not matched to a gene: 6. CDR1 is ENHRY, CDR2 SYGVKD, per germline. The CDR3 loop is CAISAGTGSPTNEKLFF. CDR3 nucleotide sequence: TGTGCCATCAGTGCCGGGACAGGGAGCCCAACTAATGAAAAACTGTTTTTT.

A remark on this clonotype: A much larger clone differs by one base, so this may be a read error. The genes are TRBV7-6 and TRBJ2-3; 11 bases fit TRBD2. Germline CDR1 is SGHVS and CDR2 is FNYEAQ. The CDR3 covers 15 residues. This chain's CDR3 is CASSSGLAVTNTQYF. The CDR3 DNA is TGTGCCAGCAGCTCGGGACTAGCGGTCACAAATACGCAGTATTTT.

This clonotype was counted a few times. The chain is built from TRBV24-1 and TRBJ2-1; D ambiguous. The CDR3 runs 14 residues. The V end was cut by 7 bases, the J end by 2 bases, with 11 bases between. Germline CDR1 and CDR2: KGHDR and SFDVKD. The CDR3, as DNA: TGTGCCACCAGCGTGGGCACTGCCTACAATGAGCAGTTCTTC. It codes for CATSVGTAYNEQFF.